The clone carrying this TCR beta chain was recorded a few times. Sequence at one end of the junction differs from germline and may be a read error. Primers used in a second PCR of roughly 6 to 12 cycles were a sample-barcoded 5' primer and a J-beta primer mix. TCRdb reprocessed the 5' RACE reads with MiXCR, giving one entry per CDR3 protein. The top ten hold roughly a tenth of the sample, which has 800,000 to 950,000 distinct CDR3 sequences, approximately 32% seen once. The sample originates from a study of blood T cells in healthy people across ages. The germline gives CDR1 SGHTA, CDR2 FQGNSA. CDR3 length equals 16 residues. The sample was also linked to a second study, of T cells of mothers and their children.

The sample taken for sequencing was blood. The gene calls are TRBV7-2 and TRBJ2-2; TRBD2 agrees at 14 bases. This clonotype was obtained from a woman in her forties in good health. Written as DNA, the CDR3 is TGTGCCAGCAGCCCGACTAGCGGGGGGGCCACCGGGAAGCTGTTTTTT. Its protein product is CASSPTSGGATGKLFF.